The 13 T cell receptor beta chains listed next were all sequenced from one sample in a study of blood T cell repertoires in COVID-19. Assay: immunoSEQ multiplex PCR; the TCRdb copy retains only in-frame clones and omits some. The table has some 75,000 clones, 88% seen once. Material for sequencing was peripheral blood. Receptors originate from a man between 70 and 80 years old with active or convalescent COVID-19.

As DNA, the CDR3 is TGTGCCAGCAGCGCACCGCAGGGGGACACAGATACGCAGTATTTT. Translating gives CASSAPQGDTDTQYF. The chain employs TRBV5-4 and TRBJ2-3; 7 bases agree with TRBD1. This CDR3 is built from 15 residues. Germline CDR1 reads SGHNT; CDR2 reads YYREEE (reference sequence). Trimming at V came to 4 bases and at J to 2 bases, leaving 7 bases not matched to a gene.

The chain is built from TRBV4-1 and TRBJ1-4; 7 bases map to TRBD1. Losses at the gene ends were 4 bases for V and 7 bases for J; bases not matched to a gene: 9. The CDR3 is made up of 15 amino acids. CDR1 MGHRA and CDR2 YSYEKL come from the germline V gene. The CDR3 loop is CASSLPTGRGEKLFF. The DNA for the CDR3 is TGCGCCAGCAGCCTCCCGACAGGGCGAGGTGAAAAACTGTTTTTT.

This clone came up a few times. The chain is built from TRBV7-3 and TRBJ1-1; 8 nucleotides align to TRBD1. Trimming removed 5 bases from V and 0 bases from J; junction bases left unmatched: 2. The V gene's germline CDR1 is SGHTA and CDR2 FQGTGA. This CDR3 has 14 amino acids. Written as DNA, the CDR3 is TGTGCCAGCAGCCTGGACAGGGTGAACACTGAAGCTTTCTTT. Translation gives CASSLDRVNTEAFF. The full variable domain, rest sourced from reference TRBV7-3 and TRBJ1-1, is GAGVSQTPSNKVTEKGKYVELRCDPISGHTALYWYRQSLGQGPEFLIYFQGTGAADDSGLPNDRFFAVRPEGSVSTLKIQRTERGDSAVYLCASSLDRVNTEAFFGQGTRLTVV.

The chain uses TRBV4-1 and TRBJ2-7; D uncertain. V gave up 1 base and J gave up 0 bases, with 7 bases separating them. Germline V CDR1 and CDR2: MGHRA, YSYEKL. The CDR3 contains 14 residues. DNA for the CDR3: TGCGCCAGCAGCCAAGCGGTTTACTCCTACGAGCAGTACTTC. It codes for CASSQAVYSYEQYF.

This clone was picked up one time. V gene TRBV18 combines with J gene TRBJ2-1; 8 nucleotides align to TRBD2. Trimming took 6 bases from V and 5 from J; bases not matched to a gene: 12. The CDR3 is 16 amino acids. Germline CDR1 is KGHSH and CDR2 is LQKENI. The CDR3 here is CASSGQAGDPHNEQFF. The CDR3 region has the DNA TGTGCCAGCTCGGGCCAAGCGGGAGACCCTCACAATGAGCAGTTCTTC.

The V call is TRBV2, the J call TRBJ1-5; D is unresolved. V lost 4 bases, J lost 2 bases, and 9 bases lay in between. The CDR3 contains 14 residues. The germline V gene encodes CDR1 SNHLY and CDR2 FYNNEI. This CDR3 is CASSVLGGNQPQHF. The CDR3 nucleotides are TGTGCCAGCAGTGTTTTGGGAGGCAATCAGCCCCAGCATTTT. Variable domain in full (rest from reference TRBV2 and TRBJ1-5): EPEVTQTPSHQVTQMGQEVILRCVPISNHLYFYWYRQILGQKVEFLVSFYNNEISEKSEIFDDQFSVERPDGSNFTLKIRSTKLEDSAMYFCASSVLGGNQPQHFGDGTRLSIL.

In its sample, this clone was seen once. The DNA of the CDR3 is TGTGCCAGCAGTTTAAACAGGGAATCCTACGAGCAGTACTTC. Protein: CASSLNRESYEQYF. The chain joins TRBV27 to TRBJ2-7; tentatively, D is TRBD1 (6 bases). This CDR3 is built from 14 residues. Germline CDR1 is MNHEY and CDR2 is SMNVEV (reference sequence). Trimming took off 2 bases at V and 1 base at J, with 9 bases between the two ends.

The V gene is TRBV7-2, the J gene TRBJ1-2; unclear D gene. In germline, CDR1 is SGHTA, CDR2 FQGNSA. CDR3 size: 15 residues. V gave up 1 base and J gave up 8 bases, with 17 bases separating them. CDR3 sequence reads: CASSLVVGPTGGYTF. CDR3 DNA sequence: TGTGCCAGCAGCTTAGTCGTAGGGCCTACGGGAGGCTACACCTTC. The whole variable domain, filled in from reference TRBV7-2 and TRBJ1-2, reads GAGVSQSPSNKVTEKGKDVELRCDPISGHTALYWYRQSLGQGLEFLIYFQGNSAPDKSGLPSDRFSAERTGGSVSTLTIQRTQQEDSAVYLCASSLVVGPTGGYTFGSGTRLTVV.

The chain has TRBV15 and TRBJ1-2, with unresolved D. CDR1 is LNHNV, CDR2 YYDKDF, per germline (reference sequence). The CDR3 is 16 amino acids. V was pared by 0 bases and J by 8 bases, with 19 bases between. CDR3 DNA sequence: TGTGCCACCAGCAGAGATCAGGAGGGTAGCGTACAAGGCTACACCTTC. Protein product: CATSRDQEGSVQGYTF.

In its sample, this clone was seen once. V is TRBV7-9 and J is TRBJ2-1, with D perhaps matching TRBD1 (6 bases). The CDR3 is made up of 14 amino acids. V shed 3 bases and J shed 5 bases, with 11 bases lying between them. CDR1 is SEHNR, CDR2 FQNEAQ, per germline (reference sequence). The CDR3 nucleotides are TGTGCCAGCAGCTTGGACAGTACCGACAATGAGCAGTTCTTC. Its translation: CASSLDSTDNEQFF.

This chain connects TRBV7-2 to TRBJ1-5, with D possibly matching TRBD1 (5 bases). V gave up 3 bases and J gave up 9 bases, with 12 bases separating them. CDR3 length: 13 residues. Per germline, CDR1 SGHTA and CDR2 FQGNSA. Here the CDR3 DNA reads TGTGCCAGCAGCTTGACAGCCTCACGGCCCCAGCATTTT. Its protein product is CASSLTASRPQHF.

J is TRBJ1-2 and V is TRBV28; TRBD1 is a possible D gene (6 bases). The CDR3 has 12 amino acids. Germline V gene lookup returns CDR1 MDHEN and CDR2 SYDVKM. This CDR3 reads CVTGITNYGYTF. The DNA for the CDR3 is TGTGTAACAGGGATTACTAACTATGGCTACACCTTC.

The chain uses TRBV5-1 and TRBJ2-3; 8 positions agree with TRBD2. V was pared by 2 bases and J by 4 bases, with 9 bases of the junction left unmatched. In germline, CDR1 is SGHRS, CDR2 YFSETQ. This CDR3 has 16 residues. The CDR3 loop is CASSLDQREWADTQYF. The DNA for the CDR3 is TGCGCCAGCAGCTTAGACCAGCGGGAGTGGGCAGATACGCAGTATTTT.